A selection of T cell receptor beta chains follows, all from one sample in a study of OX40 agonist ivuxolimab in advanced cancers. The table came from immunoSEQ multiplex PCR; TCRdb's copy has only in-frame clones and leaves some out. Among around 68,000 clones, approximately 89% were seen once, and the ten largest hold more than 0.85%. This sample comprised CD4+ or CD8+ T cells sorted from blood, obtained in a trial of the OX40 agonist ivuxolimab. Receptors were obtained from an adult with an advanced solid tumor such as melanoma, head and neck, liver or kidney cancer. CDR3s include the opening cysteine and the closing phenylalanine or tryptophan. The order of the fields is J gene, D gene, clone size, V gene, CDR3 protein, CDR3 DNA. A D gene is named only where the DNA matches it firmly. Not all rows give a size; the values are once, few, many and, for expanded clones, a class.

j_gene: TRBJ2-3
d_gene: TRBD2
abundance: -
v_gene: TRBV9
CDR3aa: CASSVSPGREVDTQYF
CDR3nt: TGTGCCAGCAGCGTTTCCCCCGGGCGGGAGGTAGATACGCAGTATTTT

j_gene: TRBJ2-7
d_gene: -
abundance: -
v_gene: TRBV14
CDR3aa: CASSRNLNAEQYF
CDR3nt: TGTGCCAGCAGCCGCAACCTGAATGCCGAGCAGTACTTC

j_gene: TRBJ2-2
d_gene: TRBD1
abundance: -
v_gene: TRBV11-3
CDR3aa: CASSLGQGNTGELFF
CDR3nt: TGTGCCAGCAGCTTGGGACAGGGTAACACCGGGGAGCTGTTTTTT

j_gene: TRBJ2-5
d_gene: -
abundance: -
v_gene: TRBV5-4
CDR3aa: CASGSVVEETQYF
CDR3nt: TGTGCCAGCGGGTCCGTAGTCGAAGAGACCCAGTACTTC

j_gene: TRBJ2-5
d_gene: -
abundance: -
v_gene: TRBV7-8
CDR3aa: CASSSPGLLPHF
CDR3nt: TGTGCCAGCAGCTCTCCGGGACTTCTGCCGCACTTC

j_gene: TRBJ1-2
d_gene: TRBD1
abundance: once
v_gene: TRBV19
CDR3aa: CASSIGQGASGYTF
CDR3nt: TGTGCCAGTAGTATAGGACAGGGGGCATCTGGCTACACCTTC

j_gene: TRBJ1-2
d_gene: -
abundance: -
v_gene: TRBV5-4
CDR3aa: CASRRQANYGYTF
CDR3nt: TGTGCCAGCAGAAGACAGGCGAACTATGGCTACACCTTC

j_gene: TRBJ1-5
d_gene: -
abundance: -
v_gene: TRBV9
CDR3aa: CASSVNGNQPQHF
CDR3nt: TGTGCCAGCAGCGTTAACGGCAATCAGCCCCAGCATTTT

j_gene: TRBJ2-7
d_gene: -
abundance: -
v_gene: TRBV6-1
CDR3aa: CASSEGPSAAYEQYF
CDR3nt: TGTGCCAGCAGTGAAGGGCCTAGCGCCGCCTACGAGCAGTACTTC

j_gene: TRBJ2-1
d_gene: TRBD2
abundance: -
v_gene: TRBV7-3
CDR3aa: CASSFGTGGMDQFF
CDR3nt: TGTGCCAGCAGCTTCGGCACGGGGGGAATGGACCAGTTCTTC

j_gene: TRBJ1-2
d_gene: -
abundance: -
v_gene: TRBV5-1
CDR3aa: CASSRDTRGYTF
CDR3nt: TGCGCCAGCAGCAGGGACACTAGGGGCTACACCTTC

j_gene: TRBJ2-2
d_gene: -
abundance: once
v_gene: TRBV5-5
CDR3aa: CASSFGRPTGELFF
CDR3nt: TGTGCCAGCAGCTTTGGGCGGCCGACCGGGGAGCTGTTTTTT

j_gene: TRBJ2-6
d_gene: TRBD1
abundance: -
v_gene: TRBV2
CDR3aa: CASFRGSGANVLTF
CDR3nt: TGTGCCAGCTTCAGGGGGTCCGGGGCCAACGTCCTGACTTTC

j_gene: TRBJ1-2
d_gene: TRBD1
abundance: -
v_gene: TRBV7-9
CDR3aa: CASSLAMDRGLSGYTF
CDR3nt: TGTGCCAGCAGCTTAGCCATGGACAGGGGGCTGAGTGGCTACACCTTC

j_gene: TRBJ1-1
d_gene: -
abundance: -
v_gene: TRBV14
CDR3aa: CASSQEAGRAYAFF
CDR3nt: TGTGCCAGCAGCCAAGAAGCTGGGCGGGCGTACGCTTTCTTT